These 30 T cell receptor beta chains were sequenced from one sample in a study of cytomegalovirus exposure and HLA in healthy donors. Data came from immunoSEQ multiplex PCR; TCRdb stores just in-frame clones and leaves some out. The data contain roughly 120,000 clones, 70% to 90% of them seen just once; the ten biggest clones take up under 1.5%. Sample: PBMCs. The receptors stem from a woman in her 30s in good health and CMV-seropositive.

The chain carries TRBV6-6 and TRBJ1-1, with D possibly matching TRBD1 (6 bases). V was pared by 6 bases and J by 6 bases, with 20 bases between. This CDR3 is 15 amino acids long. CDR1 and CDR2 from the germline V gene are MNHNY and SVGAGI (reference sequence). CDR3 in DNA: TGTGCCAGCAGACCCCCCTCAGGGGTGATGGCTGAAGCTTTCTTT. Its translation: CASRPPSGVMAEAFF.

The V gene is TRBV7-2, the J gene TRBJ1-2; D is unresolved. The V end was cut by 4 bases, the J end by 8 bases, with 14 bases between. Germline assignment: CDR1 SGHTA and CDR2 FQGNSA. The CDR3 totals 13 residues. CDR3 nucleotides: TGTGCCAGCAGCTCGGACCGCACGGGGGGCTACACCTTC. It codes for CASSSDRTGGYTF.

In this sample, this clone turned up a few times. The V and J genes are TRBV5-6 and TRBJ1-2; 8 bases align to TRBD1. Looked up from germline, CDR1 is SGHDT and CDR2 is YYEEEE. CDR3 length: 13 residues. With V trimmed by 2 bases and J by 6 bases, 3 bases remained unmatched. The CDR3 here is CASSLPGGDGYTF. The CDR3 region has the DNA TGTGCCAGCAGCTTACCAGGGGGCGATGGCTACACCTTC.

The V call is TRBV7-3, the J call TRBJ1-1; D is unclear. The CDR3 contains 13 residues. CDR1 is SGHTA and CDR2 is FQGTGA in the germline V gene. The ends were cut back, 0 bases at V and 4 bases at J, with 6 bases in the middle. The chain's CDR3 is CASSLTLSTEAFF. CDR3 in DNA: TGTGCCAGCAGCTTAACCCTAAGCACTGAAGCTTTCTTT.

This chain connects TRBV7-9 to TRBJ2-1, with TRBD1 identical over 10 bases. The CDR3 spans 16 residues. The J segment lost 7 bases and the V segment lost 1 base, leaving 7 bases of the junction unmatched. Germline V lookup: CDR1 SEHNR, CDR2 FQNEAQ (reference sequence). The CDR3 here is CASSLELGQGDNEQFF. CDR3 coding DNA: TGTGCCAGCAGCTTAGAGCTCGGACAGGGGGATAATGAGCAGTTCTTC.

This chain connects TRBV30 to TRBJ2-2, with 10 nucleotides matching TRBD2. V lost 5 bases to trimming and J lost 5 bases; unmatched junction nucleotides: 8. Germline values: CDR1 GTSNPN, CDR2 SVGIG (reference sequence). CDR3 length: 15 residues. The DNA of the CDR3 is TGTGCCTGGGACGGTGCTAGCGGGAGTACCGGGGAGCTGTTTTTT. Its protein product is CAWDGASGSTGELFF.

This clone was detected only once. The genes are TRBV6-6 and TRBJ2-7; tentatively, D is TRBD2 (5 bases). The CDR3 is made up of 16 amino acids. The germline V and J ends were trimmed by 5 bases and 0 bases, with 17 bases remaining between them. The germline CDR1 and CDR2 sequences are MNHNY and SVGAGI (reference sequence). The CDR3 loop reads CASSPGSGMSSYEQYF. As DNA, the CDR3 is TGTGCCAGCAGTCCCGGTTCCGGGATGAGCTCCTACGAGCAGTACTTC.

The genes are TRBV5-1 and TRBJ2-1; 9 bases are a match to TRBD2. This CDR3 spans 18 amino acids. V trimming: 4 bases; J trimming: 6 bases; junction bases outside the gene matches: 17. Germline CDR1 and CDR2: SGHRS and YFSETQ. The CDR3 nucleotides read TGCGCCAGCAGCGAAATAGGGGGGCTAGCGGGAAAGTTCAATGAGCAGTTCTTC. This gives the protein CASSEIGGLAGKFNEQFF.

The J gene is TRBJ1-2, the V gene TRBV18; 8 bases line up with TRBD1. The germline V gene encodes CDR1 KGHSH and CDR2 LQKENI. The CDR3 is 16 residues long. The V gene end was trimmed by 1 base and the J gene end by 5 bases; junction bases not matched to a gene: 9. CDR3 sequence (DNA): TGTGCCAGCTCACCACGAACAGGGGGTAGTGAATATGGCTACACCTTC. Translation gives CASSPRTGGSEYGYTF.

The V and J genes are TRBV6-5 and TRBJ2-6; possible D gene TRBD2, 7 bases. This CDR3 has 15 residues. Trimming took off 6 bases at V and 4 bases at J, with 13 bases between the two ends. Germline V CDR1 and CDR2: MNHEY, SVGAGI. CDR3 sequence reads: CASSGGLSGANVLTF. The CDR3 DNA follows: TGTGCCAGCAGCGGGGGGCTGTCCGGGGCCAACGTCCTGACTTTC.

This sequence joins TRBV6-6 and TRBJ1-2; D is unclear. This CDR3 has 12 residues. Germline V gives CDR1 MNHNY, CDR2 SVGAGI (reference sequence). V lost 2 bases, J lost 8 bases, and 9 bases lay in between. The CDR3 DNA follows: TGTGCCAGCAGTTACGATACGGAGGGCTACACCTTC. This codes for CASSYDTEGYTF.

CDR3 coding DNA: TGTGCCAGCAGTACCTGGGACAGCGGGTCACCCCTCCACTTT. Translated: CASSTWDSGSPLHF. The chain couples TRBV6-5 to TRBJ1-6, with TRBD1 matching 7 bases. Trimming cost V 5 bases and J 10 bases; bases outside gene matches: 8. Germline assignment: CDR1 MNHEY and CDR2 SVGAGI. The CDR3 runs 14 residues.

The chain is built from TRBV7-2 and TRBJ1-2; possibly TRBD1 for D (5 bases). The V end lost 4 bases, the J end lost 7 bases, and 19 bases lay between the germline ends. Germline V gene sequence: CDR1 SGHTA, CDR2 FQGNSA. The CDR3 extends over 15 amino acids. CDR3: CASSSTPGLDSGYTF. The CDR3 DNA sequence: TGTGCCAGCAGCTCGACCCCGGGACTCGACAGTGGCTACACCTTC.

This clone showed up just once. V and J are TRBV5-6 and TRBJ2-3, with D tentatively TRBD2 (7 bases). Per germline, CDR1 SGHDT and CDR2 YYEEEE. The CDR3 is 14 residues long. V was cut by 4 bases and J by 8 bases, with 17 bases left in between. The CDR3 region has the DNA TGTGCCAGCAGCCCCGGGGGGCAGGAGGGTACGCAGTATTTT. It codes for CASSPGGQEGTQYF.

The V call is TRBV7-8, the J call TRBJ2-7; the D is unclear. Per the germline V gene, CDR1 is SGHVS and CDR2 is FQNEAQ. Trimming pared 1 base from V and 0 bases from J, leaving 7 bases between. The CDR3 is made up of 14 amino acids. CDR3 DNA: TGTGCCAGCAGCTTAGATCCAAACTCCTACGAGCAGTACTTC. Protein product: CASSLDPNSYEQYF.

V gene TRBV9 combines with J gene TRBJ2-2; 7 bases align to TRBD2. CDR1 and CDR2 (germline): SGDLS, YYNGEE. The V gene end was trimmed by 3 bases and the J gene end by 5 bases; junction bases not matched to a gene: 4. The CDR3 sequence is 14 residues long. The CDR3 loop reads CASSGGLGTGELFF. Here the CDR3 DNA reads TGTGCCAGCAGCGGTGGACTAGGGACCGGGGAGCTGTTTTTT.

The chain employs TRBV2 and TRBJ2-2, with D possibly being TRBD2 (6 bases). CDR3 length equals 15 residues. Germline V gene lookup returns CDR1 SNHLY and CDR2 FYNNEI. The ends were cut back, 9 bases at V and 6 bases at J, with 20 bases in the middle. CDR3 residues: CASSQAGGVAGELFF. The CDR3 nucleotides are TGTGCCAGTTCCCAAGCAGGCGGGGTGGCCGGGGAGCTGTTTTTT.

The J gene is TRBJ2-1, the V gene TRBV7-9; 11 bases align to TRBD2. The CDR3 contains 17 residues. V lost 1 base and J lost 8; bases outside the gene matches: 10. Germline values: CDR1 SEHNR, CDR2 FQNEAQ (reference sequence). CDR3 in amino acids: CASSLGAIAGGIYEQFF. CDR3 sequence (DNA): TGTGCCAGCAGCTTAGGCGCAATAGCGGGGGGGATTTATGAGCAGTTCTTC.

This clone was seen just once. V and J are TRBV9 and TRBJ2-1; 7 bases fit TRBD1. Germline trimming cut 3 bases from V and 0 bases from J; bases unmatched to any gene: 9. This CDR3 spans 17 amino acids. CDR1 SGDLS and CDR2 YYNGEE come from the germline V gene. In nucleotides, the CDR3 is TGTGCCAGCAGCGGGGACAGTGGTTCTAGCTCCTACAATGAGCAGTTCTTC. Protein product: CASSGDSGSSSYNEQFF.

This rearrangement joins TRBV19 to TRBJ2-7; 7 bases align to TRBD1. V lost 5 bases and J lost 0; bases outside the gene matches: 7. Germline V gives CDR1 LNHDA, CDR2 SQIVND (reference sequence). The CDR3 sequence is 15 residues long. DNA of the CDR3: TGTGCCAGTAGTCCCGAGGGGGCCTTCTCCTACGAGCAGTACTTC. Protein: CASSPEGAFSYEQYF.

The J gene is TRBJ1-1, the V gene TRBV29-1, with D possibly matching TRBD1 (5 bases). The CDR3 totals 13 residues. Deletions cut 2 bases from V and 1 base from J, with 8 bases between. Germline V CDR1 and CDR2: SQVTM, ANQGSEA. In DNA form, the CDR3 reads TGCAGCGTTGAATCCCAGGGGAACACTGAAGCTTTCTTT. This gives the protein CSVESQGNTEAFF. Variable domain in full (rest from reference TRBV29-1 and TRBJ1-1): SAVISQKPSRDICQRGTSLTIQCQVDSQVTMMFWYRQQPGQSLTLIATANQGSEATYESGFVIDKFPISRPNLTFSTLTVSNMSPEDSSIYLCSVESQGNTEAFFGQGTRLTVV.

Only one count was recorded for this clone. The rearrangement uses TRBV2 and TRBJ2-3; D is ambiguous. V gave up 2 bases and J gave up 0 bases, with 9 bases separating them. Germline CDR1 and CDR2: SNHLY and FYNNEI. The CDR3 length is 15 residues. This chain's CDR3 is CASSEIQSSTDTQYF. DNA of the CDR3: TGTGCCAGCAGTGAAATTCAGTCTAGCACAGATACGCAGTATTTT.

This chain uses TRBV29-1 with TRBJ1-3, with D possibly TRBD1 on 6 matching bases. Germline-derived CDR1 and CDR2 are SQVTM and ANQGSEA. The CDR3 consists of 13 residues. Trimming stripped 4 bases from V and 3 bases from J, with 10 bases between. CDR3 loop: CSVGYRDGNTIYF. In DNA form, the CDR3 reads TGCAGCGTTGGGTACAGGGATGGAAACACCATATATTTT.

This rearrangement joins TRBV11-3 to TRBJ1-5; 12 nucleotides line up with TRBD1. Per germline, CDR1 SGHNT and CDR2 YENEEA. The CDR3 consists of 18 residues. The junction had 14 bases not matched to a gene; V was cut back by 5 bases and J by 6 bases. The CDR3 DNA follows: TGTGCCAGCAGCCCAACGGAGTCCGGGACAGGGGGCGGTCAGCCCCAGCATTTT. Translation: CASSPTESGTGGGQPQHF.

Notes on this clone: One end of the junction does not line up with germline, which may come from a read error. This rearrangement joins TRBV10-3 to TRBJ2-2; tentatively, D is TRBD1 or TRBD2 (5 bases each). The CDR3 length is 13 residues. Germline loops: CDR1 ENHRY, CDR2 SYGVKD. Here the CDR3 reads CAVRGESTGELFF. DNA of the CDR3: TGTGCCGTCAGAGGGGAATCCACCGGGGAGCTGTTTTTT.

This sequence joins TRBV7-9 and TRBJ2-7, with TRBD1 matching over 7 bases. This CDR3 has 13 amino acids. The V and J ends lost 5 bases and 5 bases, in that order; junction bases with no gene match: 6. CDR1 and CDR2 from the germline V gene are SEHNR and FQNEAQ (reference sequence). In nucleotides, the CDR3 is TGTGCCAGCAGCGCAATAACAGGGGACGAGCAGTACTTC. This sequence encodes CASSAITGDEQYF.

The rearrangement links TRBV14 to TRBJ2-1; D unclear. The CDR3 has 13 amino acids. V was cut by 1 base and J by 10 bases, with 11 bases left in between. From germline, CDR1 is SGHDN and CDR2 FVKESK. As DNA, the CDR3 is TGTGCCAGCAGCCAAGCTGGGCCTCGGGAGCAGTTCTTC. This gives the protein CASSQAGPREQFF.

This chain joins TRBV20-1 and TRBJ2-1, with D unclear. The CDR3 totals 11 residues. Looked up from germline, CDR1 is DFQATT and CDR2 is SNEGSKA (reference sequence). V was trimmed by 4 bases and J by 7 bases, leaving 8 bases between them. CDR3 region: CSAILSNEQFF. CDR3 bases: TGCAGTGCTATCCTCTCGAATGAGCAGTTCTTC.

V usage is TRBV5-1 and J usage is TRBJ1-4, with D hard to call. Germline V gene sequence: CDR1 SGHRS, CDR2 YFSETQ. Trimming cost V 0 bases and J 6 bases, with 6 bases left between them. The CDR3 consists of 13 residues. In nucleotides, the CDR3 is TGCGCCAGCAGCTTGGGCGGTTATGAAAAACTGTTTTTT. Encoded protein: CASSLGGYEKLFF.

The genes are TRBV7-9 and TRBJ2-1; D gene unclear. Germline CDR1 SEHNR, CDR2 FQNEAQ (reference sequence). Between the trimmed V and J ends, which lost 1 base and 5 bases, there was a span of 3 bases. This CDR3 is 12 amino acids long. The DNA for the CDR3 is TGTGCCAGCAGCTTAGGGCACAATGAGCAGTTCTTC. It is translated as CASSLGHNEQFF.